This T cell receptor (beta chain) was obtained from a study of Ad26.COV2.S vaccination and SARS-CoV-2 variants. Looking at the study overall: Intramuscular Ad26.COV2.S doses were given once or twice, 56 days apart.

Treatment denoted: some 20 received Ad26.COV2.S at low or high dose, single or two shots; roughly 5 received placebo; per-sample allocation not given. Samples were taken on day 63 after the first vaccine or placebo injection. An adult aged 18-55 years in Boston served as the donor. Assay: immunoSEQ multiplex PCR; the TCRdb copy retains only in-frame clones and omits some. This table has hundreds of thousands of clones, around 89% appearing once. Source: peripheral blood, taken in a trial of Ad26.COV2.S vaccine versus placebo. This TCR was sampled from a person between 18 and 60 years old who received the Ad26.COV2.S COVID-19 vaccine or a placebo.

CDR3 residues: CASSFPGTYEQYF. As DNA, the CDR3 is TGTGCCAGCAGTTTCCCAGGGACCTACGAGCAGTACTTC. The V and J genes are TRBV28 and TRBJ2-7, with TRBD1 as a possible D gene (5 bases). Per the germline V gene, CDR1 is MDHEN and CDR2 is SYDVKM. V lost 3 bases and J lost 2, with 8 bases in between. The CDR3 has 13 amino acids.